This T cell receptor (beta chain) was sequenced during a study of T-cell memory formation after mild COVID-19. This clonotype turned up a few times. Each CDR3 protein gets one entry after TCRdb re-called the 5' RACE reads with MiXCR. The table records 540,000 or so distinct CDR3 sequences, roughly 20% of them present only once. Germline lookup yields CDR1 SQVTM and CDR2 ANQGSEA. Trimming left V 7 bases short and J 8 bases short, with 17 bases between. CDR3 length: 12 amino acids. The sequence derives from an adult woman who had mild COVID-19 (a few samples of this study predate the infection). Cell type and time point are not known. Sequenced: PBMCs or a T cell subset sorted from them (not recorded which). V usage is TRBV29-1 and J usage is TRBJ1-2; D call uncertain. CDR3 bases: TGCAGCGCCGCAAAGGGTGGAACCGGCTACACCTTC. Its protein product is CSAAKGGTGYTF.